The present TCR beta chain was sequenced within a study of shared clonotypes between healthy human individuals. The CDR3 length is 13 residues. V lost 8 bases to trimming and J lost 5 bases, with 15 bases between them. From germline, CDR1 is MDHEN and CDR2 SYDVKM. Here immunoSEQ multiplex PCR was the method, and the copy in TCRdb shows in-frame clones only, minus some. The sample includes around 1.1 million clones, approximately 75% of them seen just once. The sequence was obtained from a young man in good health. Some clones in this sample may be carry-over from other donors' samples. The gene calls are TRBV28 and TRBJ1-1, with a tentative D call TRBD1 (5 bases). Sequencing was carried out using memory CD4+ T cells from PBMCs. Documented subset: CD45RA-negative fraction. CDR3 region: CASGSGGRTEAFF. Written as DNA, the CDR3 is TGTGCCAGCGGGTCCGGGGGACGGACTGAAGCTTTCTTT.